Shown below are 21 T cell receptor beta chains from a single sample sequenced in a study of T cells in Graves' hyperthyroidism and ophthalmopathy. Researchers took RNA transcripts and amplified the TCR beta CDR3 regions from them. The HTBI primer set was used in a first-round RT-PCR of the TCR CDR3. TCRdb used MiXCR to reprocess the multiplex PCR reads, holding one entry per CDR3 protein. The sample lists hundreds of thousands of distinct CDR3 sequences, over 15% occurring once. Sequencing was performed on blood. The receptor set was obtained from a woman aged 18-30 years with Graves' hyperthyroidism.

This clonotype came up many times. The chain combines TRBV12-3 or TRBV12-4 with TRBJ1-3; no definite D call. Trimming shortened V by 6 bases and J by 2 bases, and 11 bases separated the two germline ends. The CDR3 length is 14 residues. CDR3 protein: CASRPTLTGNTIYF. The CDR3 DNA sequence: TGTGCCAGCAGACCCACCCTTACTGGAAACACCATATATTTT.

This clonotype was seen ten or more times. J is TRBJ2-3 and V is TRBV14, with 11 nucleotides matching TRBD2. Germline V CDR1 and CDR2: SGHDN, FVKESK. There are 17 residues in the CDR3. Germline trimming cut 0 bases from V and 2 bases from J; bases unmatched to any gene: 4. CDR3 amino acids: CASSQDSSGRVTDTQYF. The DNA for the CDR3 is TGTGCCAGCAGCCAAGACAGTAGCGGGAGGGTCACAGATACGCAGTATTTT.

The chain combines TRBV20-1 with TRBJ2-7; 7 bases align to TRBD2. The CDR3 has 15 residues. V lost 0 bases, J lost 3 bases, and 8 bases stayed unmatched. In germline, CDR1 is DFQATT, CDR2 SNEGSKA (reference sequence). The CDR3 region has the DNA TGCAGTGCTAGAGATGTCGCGCGGGAGAACTACGAGCAGTACTTC. Protein sequence: CSARDVARENYEQYF.

This clonotype was observed at least ten times. The rearrangement links TRBV12-3 or TRBV12-4 to TRBJ2-5; D not resolved. This CDR3 is 13 amino acids long. Trimming took off 3 bases at V and 5 bases at J, with 10 bases between the two ends. CDR3 amino acids: CASSLTRWETQYF. The CDR3 DNA is TGTGCCAGCAGTTTGACCCGGTGGGAGACCCAGTACTTC.

This clonotype was recorded many times. This chain uses TRBV12-3 or TRBV12-4 with TRBJ2-1; perhaps D is TRBD1 or TRBD2 (5 bases each). Trimming pared 3 bases from V and 8 bases from J, leaving 11 bases between. The CDR3 has 13 amino acids. CDR3: CASSFRGADEQFF. CDR3 nucleotides: TGTGCCAGCAGTTTTAGAGGGGCCGATGAGCAGTTCTTC.

On this clonotype: This clone may be a read error of a much larger clone one base away. This CDR3 is CASSPLGLVGNSYEQYF. The CDR3 DNA sequence: TGTGCCAGCAGCCCATTGGGACTAGTGGGTAACTCCTACGAGCAGTACTTC. The chain employs TRBV7-2 and TRBJ2-7; 8 positions agree with TRBD2. CDR3 length equals 17 residues. Unmatched junction bases numbered 12, after V lost 5 bases and J lost 0 bases. The germline gives CDR1 SGHTA, CDR2 FQGNSA.

The CDR3 spells CASSILAGVGLYNEQFF. The CDR3 DNA sequence: TGTGCCAGTAGTATACTAGCAGGAGTGGGCCTCTACAATGAGCAGTTCTTC. The V gene is TRBV19, the J gene TRBJ2-1; a possible D gene is TRBD2 (5 bases). V was pared by 2 bases and J by 3 bases, with 17 bases between. Germline V gives CDR1 LNHDA, CDR2 SQIVND (reference sequence). CDR3 length: 17 amino acids.

V is TRBV6-5 and J is TRBJ1-1; D not resolved. The CDR3 is made up of 13 amino acids. Between the trimmed V and J ends, which lost 0 bases and 8 bases, there was a span of 10 bases. From germline, CDR1 is MNHEY and CDR2 SVGAGI. The CDR3 loop is CASSYSFFREAFF. The CDR3 nucleotides read TGTGCCAGCAGTTACTCGTTCTTTAGAGAAGCTTTCTTT.

This clonotype was detected ten times or more. The rearrangement uses TRBV29-1 and TRBJ2-7; 8 nucleotides match TRBD1. Per germline, CDR1 SQVTM and CDR2 ANQGSEA. This CDR3 comprises 13 residues. J was trimmed by 5 bases and V by 0 bases; bases with no gene match: 3. The CDR3 region is CSVEDDRGHEQYF. For the CDR3, the DNA is TGCAGCGTTGAAGATGACAGGGGCCACGAGCAGTACTTC.

V and J are TRBV7-2 and TRBJ1-6, with a weak D call TRBD1 (6 bases). V was cut by 5 bases and J by 15 bases, with 17 bases left in between. The CDR3 is 13 residues long. Germline lookup yields CDR1 SGHTA and CDR2 FQGNSA. CDR3: CASSLGTPGVLHF. CDR3 sequence (DNA): TGTGCCAGCAGCCTAGGGACCCCAGGGGTCCTCCACTTT.

This clonotype was found many times. V gene TRBV7-9 combines with J gene TRBJ2-1, with a tentative D call TRBD2 (6 bases). There are 13 residues in the CDR3. CDR1 SEHNR and CDR2 FQNEAQ come from the germline V gene (reference sequence). The ends were cut back, 4 bases at V and 7 bases at J, with 11 bases in the middle. CDR3 sequence: CASSSRGGNEQFF. In DNA, the CDR3 is TGTGCCAGCAGCTCCCGGGGAGGAAATGAGCAGTTCTTC.

The rearrangement links TRBV19 to TRBJ2-1, with D unresolved. In germline, CDR1 is LNHDA, CDR2 SQIVND (reference sequence). Trimming left V 3 bases short and J 10 bases short, with 10 bases between. CDR3 size: 12 residues. The CDR3 protein is CASSIRAREQFF. The CDR3 DNA follows: TGTGCCAGTAGTATCCGGGCCAGGGAGCAGTTCTTC.

V gene TRBV11-3 combines with J gene TRBJ1-4; D is uncertain. The CDR3 has 11 amino acids. CDR1 and CDR2 (germline): SGHNT, YENEEA. The V end lost 5 bases, the J end lost 8 bases, and 6 bases lay between the germline ends. The CDR3 region is CASSRREKLFF. The DNA for the CDR3 is TGTGCCAGCAGCCGTCGGGAAAAACTGTTTTTT. The whole variable domain, filled in from reference TRBV11-3 and TRBJ1-4, reads EAGVVQSPRYKIIEKKQPVAFWCNPISGHNTLYWYLQNLGQGPELLIRYENEEAVDDSQLPKDRFSAERLKGVDSTLKIQPAELGDSAVYLCASSRREKLFFGSGTQLSVL.

There are a few counts of this clonotype. The chain recombines TRBV7-9 with TRBJ1-2; D remains unclear. This CDR3 spans 13 amino acids. V lost 1 base and J lost 7, with 10 bases in between. The germline CDR1 and CDR2 sequences are SEHNR and FQNEAQ (reference sequence). The CDR3 loop is CASSLVEEAGYTF. In DNA form, the CDR3 reads TGTGCCAGCAGCTTAGTTGAGGAGGCTGGCTACACCTTC.

The chain couples TRBV4-1 to TRBJ2-7; TRBD1 aligns across 8 bases. The germline V gene encodes CDR1 MGHRA and CDR2 YSYEKL. The CDR3 has 14 amino acids. V dropped 3 bases and J dropped 7; count of bases not matched to a gene: 8. CDR3 in amino acids: CASSQSWTGREQYF. CDR3 nucleotide sequence: TGCGCCAGCAGCCAGTCTTGGACAGGGCGGGAGCAGTACTTC.

The CDR3 DNA follows: TGCGCCAGCAGCCCCCCCGCCCGTAGGGATACGCAGTATTTT. It codes for CASSPPARRDTQYF. V is TRBV4-1 and J is TRBJ2-3; the D is unclear. Germline assignment: CDR1 MGHRA and CDR2 YSYEKL. Trimming cost V 4 bases and J 6 bases, with 14 bases left between them. The CDR3 is 14 residues long.

In this sample, this clonotype turned up many times. The chain has TRBV28 and TRBJ1-1, with a weak D call TRBD1 (5 bases). Between the trimmed V and J ends, which lost 3 bases and 0 bases, there was a span of 17 bases. The CDR3 is 17 amino acids. Germline CDR1 is MDHEN and CDR2 is SYDVKM. The CDR3 coding sequence is TGTGCCAGCAGTTTCCCCGGGACCACACGGATGAACACTGAAGCTTTCTTT. The encoded protein is CASSFPGTTRMNTEAFF.

This clonotype was observed at least ten times. The chain has TRBV7-9 and TRBJ2-5; 7 nucleotides match TRBD1. Germline trimming cut 5 bases from V and 1 base from J; bases unmatched to any gene: 7. Germline CDR1 is SEHNR and CDR2 is FQNEAQ (reference sequence). The CDR3 contains 15 residues. CDR3 coding DNA: TGTGCCAGCAGCAGCTACCGACAGGGCCAAGAGACCCAGTACTTC. Amino acid sequence: CASSSYRQGQETQYF.

The chain employs TRBV7-2 and TRBJ2-1; 14 bases agree with TRBD2. V dropped 4 bases and J dropped 1; count of bases not matched to a gene: 9. This CDR3 has 19 amino acids. Germline CDR1 and CDR2: SGHTA and FQGNSA. The CDR3 is CASSSRLAGGLGSYNEQFF. For the CDR3, the DNA is TGTGCCAGCAGCTCCAGACTAGCGGGAGGGTTAGGATCCTACAATGAGCAGTTCTTC.

This chain joins TRBV24-1 and TRBJ2-3, with D uncertain. The germline gives CDR1 KGHDR, CDR2 SFDVKD. This CDR3 spans 15 amino acids. The V and J ends lost 4 bases and 1 base respectively, with 11 bases between them. CDR3 residues: CATSESRVRTDTQYF. CDR3 nucleotides: TGTGCCACCAGTGAATCTAGGGTTCGCACAGATACGCAGTATTTT.

V and J are TRBV5-5 and TRBJ1-4; TRBD1 is a possible D gene (5 bases). Germline V gene sequence: CDR1 SGHKS, CDR2 YYEKEE (reference sequence). The CDR3 has 16 residues. Trimming shortened V by 3 bases and J by 7 bases, and 19 bases separated the two germline ends. The CDR3 region is CASSSLRGRAGEKLFF. CDR3 DNA: TGTGCCAGCAGCTCCCTCCGGGGCAGGGCGGGTGAAAAACTGTTTTTT.